Listed here are 4 T cell receptor beta chains from one sample, sequenced in a study of blood T cell repertoires in COVID-19. Repertoires were generated with immunoSEQ multiplex PCR, while TCRdb's copy carries only in-frame clones and drops some. The table records about 52,000 clones, roughly four fifths of them present only once. Source material: peripheral blood. The receptors were sampled from a woman aged 80 or older with COVID-19, enrolled during active disease.

V gene TRBV4-2 combines with J gene TRBJ2-7; D perhaps matches TRBD1 (6 bases). Germline CDR1 LGHNA, CDR2 YNFKEQ. The CDR3 is made up of 14 amino acids. The germline V and J ends were trimmed by 4 bases and 2 bases, with 12 bases remaining between them. This CDR3 is CASSLSTGTYEQYF. As DNA, the CDR3 is TGTGCCAGCAGCCTGTCGACAGGAACCTACGAGCAGTACTTC.

This clone is a singleton in its sample. The V gene is TRBV6-2 or TRBV6-3, the J gene TRBJ2-7; weak D call: TRBD2 (5 bases). CDR1 MNHEY and CDR2 SVGEGT come from the germline V gene. The length of the CDR3 is 14 residues. Trimming stripped 6 bases from V and 0 bases from J, with 12 bases between. CDR3 in DNA: TGTGCCAGCAGCACTCCGGGGAGCTCCTACGAGCAGTACTTC. This translates into CASSTPGSSYEQYF.

The rearrangement joins TRBV24-1 to TRBJ1-2; the match to TRBD1 covers 9 bases. The length of the CDR3 is 13 residues. CDR1 is KGHDR and CDR2 is SFDVKD in the germline V gene. Unmatched junction bases numbered 1, after V lost 2 bases and J lost 7 bases. CDR3 DNA sequence: TGTGCCACCAGTGATTGGGACAGGGCTGGCTACACCTTC. Translating it yields CATSDWDRAGYTF.

This sequence joins TRBV19 and TRBJ1-1, with 8 bases matching TRBD1. Germline trimming cut 6 bases from V and 9 bases from J; bases unmatched to any gene: 12. Germline CDR1 reads LNHDA; CDR2 reads SQIVND (reference sequence). The CDR3 contains 14 residues. CDR3 sequence (DNA): TGTGCCAGTAGAGTTAAGACAGGGGTCGAGAAAGCTTTCTTT. It translates to CASRVKTGVEKAFF.